The 21 T cell receptor beta chains below were found in one sample sequenced in a study of cytomegalovirus exposure and HLA in healthy donors. PCR used 60 Vbeta primers and 13 Jbeta primers. Measured with immunoSEQ multiplex PCR; TCRdb has only the in-frame clones, and not every one. The sample lists 150,000 to 200,000 clones, roughly 77% occurring once. Material for sequencing was PBMCs. These receptors all come from a male donor in good health and CMV-seronegative.

The CDR3 DNA is TGTGCCACAAGCAACGGGGGGGGGCAAGAGACCCAGTACTTC. Protein sequence: CATSNGGGQETQYF. V and J are TRBV10-3 and TRBJ2-5; 8 nucleotides align to TRBD2. The CDR3 spans 14 residues. V trimming: 10 bases; J trimming: 2 bases; junction bases outside the gene matches: 9. Germline CDR1 reads ENHRY; CDR2 reads SYGVKD.

J is TRBJ1-6 and V is TRBV10-3, with D tentatively TRBD1 (5 bases). Germline-derived CDR1 and CDR2 are ENHRY and SYGVKD. The CDR3 runs to 11 residues. V was pared by 6 bases and J by 12 bases, with 9 bases between. The CDR3 bases are TGTGCCATCAGGGGGGAGGGACCCCTCCACTTT. Translation gives CAIRGEGPLHF.

There are a few counts of this clone. The chain couples TRBV5-1 to TRBJ2-5; tentatively, D is TRBD2 (5 bases). TRBJ2-7 matches the DNA end more closely, so the J call is doubtful. CDR3 size: 18 residues. CDR1 is SGHRS and CDR2 is YFSETQ in the germline V gene. CDR3 nucleotides: TGCGCCAGCAGCTTGGTGAAGGGCGGGCCGGGAAGGACCGGCGAGCAGTACTTC. It translates to CASSLVKGGPGRTGEQYF.

V and J are TRBV9 and TRBJ1-1; TRBD1 is a possible D gene (5 bases). V lost 0 bases and J lost 4, with 13 bases in between. The CDR3 is 15 amino acids. The germline gives CDR1 SGDLS, CDR2 YYNGEE. This chain's CDR3 is CASSVEGALATEAFF. CDR3 coding DNA: TGTGCCAGCAGCGTAGAAGGGGCGCTGGCCACTGAAGCTTTCTTT.

The CDR3: CASSPTMTGAGANVLTF. The CDR3, as DNA: TGTGCCAGCAGCCCCACAATGACAGGGGCTGGGGCCAACGTCCTGACTTTC. The chain is built from TRBV13 and TRBJ2-6, with 8 bases fitting TRBD1. J was trimmed by 2 bases and V by 5 bases; bases with no gene match: 8. The CDR3 spans 17 residues. Germline loops: CDR1 PRHDT, CDR2 FYEKMQ (reference sequence). Complete variable domain (other parts from reference TRBV13 and TRBJ2-6): AAGVIQSPRHLIKEKRETATLKCYPIPRHDTVYWYQQGPGQDPQFLISFYEKMQSDKGSIPDRFSAQQFSDYHSELNMSSLELGDSALYFCASSPTMTGAGANVLTFGAGSRLTVL.

The chain is built from TRBV7-3 and TRBJ2-3; 9 nucleotides line up with TRBD2. The V and J ends lost 5 bases and 0 bases, in that order; junction bases with no gene match: 15. The CDR3 is 19 amino acids. Germline CDR1 and CDR2: SGHTA and FQGTGA. CDR3 sequence (DNA): TGTGCCAGCAGCCCCAATCCACGGGGGGCGGGGGGGAGCACAGATACGCAGTATTTT. Residues: CASSPNPRGAGGSTDTQYF.

V usage is TRBV5-1 and J usage is TRBJ2-3; 9 bases map to TRBD2. Per germline, CDR1 SGHRS and CDR2 YFSETQ. CDR3 size: 15 residues. V trimming: 4 bases; J trimming: 4 bases; junction bases outside the gene matches: 7. CDR3 in DNA: TGCGCCAGCAGCCCCGGGACTAGCCCCGCAGATACGCAGTATTTT. Its translation is CASSPGTSPADTQYF. The complete variable domain, with remaining parts taken from reference TRBV5-1 and TRBJ2-3, reads KAGVTQTPRYLIKTRGQQVTLSCSPISGHRSVSWYQQTPGQGLQFLFEYFSETQRNKGNFPGRFSGRQFSNSRSEMNVSTLELGDSALYLCASSPGTSPADTQYFGPGTRLTVL.

The chain carries TRBV4-2 and TRBJ2-1; D unresolved. From germline, CDR1 is LGHNA and CDR2 YNFKEQ. Trimming stripped 4 bases from V and 10 bases from J, with 14 bases between. There are 13 residues in the CDR3. The CDR3 DNA follows: TGTGCCAGCAGCCTATATAGGAGTTTGGAGCAGTTCTTC. This encodes CASSLYRSLEQFF.

This clone was detected a few times. The same CDR3 also results from other DNA sequences found in this sample. V and J are TRBV11-2 and TRBJ2-5; no definite D call. Trimming stripped 2 bases from V and 1 base from J, with 5 bases between. Germline-derived CDR1 and CDR2 are SGHAT and FQNNGV. This CDR3 region has 13 residues. The CDR3 is CASSLNSQETQYF. DNA of the CDR3: TGTGCCAGCAGCTTAAACAGCCAAGAGACCCAGTACTTC.

The rearrangement links TRBV5-1 to TRBJ1-2; the D gene is possibly TRBD1 (5 bases). The V and J ends lost 0 bases and 7 bases respectively, with 10 bases between them. The CDR3 contains 13 residues. From germline, CDR1 is SGHRS and CDR2 YFSETQ. DNA of the CDR3: TGCGCCAGCAGCTTGGATGCAGGGTCTGGCTACACCTTC. Residues: CASSLDAGSGYTF.

This clone was seen more than once but under ten times. The chain links TRBV28 to TRBJ2-7; 7 bases agree with TRBD1. CDR3 length: 13 residues. V gave up 7 bases and J gave up 0 bases; unmatched junction bases: 3. The germline V gene has CDR1 MDHEN and CDR2 SYDVKM. The CDR3 region has the DNA TGTGCCAGCAAGCGACAGGGCTCCTACGAGCAGTACTTC. This encodes CASKRQGSYEQYF.

The V and J genes are TRBV7-9 and TRBJ2-3, with TRBD2 matching over 8 bases. The CDR3 is 13 amino acids. CDR1 SEHNR and CDR2 FQNEAQ come from the germline V gene (reference sequence). V gave up 1 base and J gave up 13 bases; unmatched junction bases: 7. The CDR3 DNA is TGTGCCAGCAGCTTAGACCCAGCGGGAGTGAAGTATTTT. As protein: CASSLDPAGVKYF.

This chain links TRBV7-3 with TRBJ2-3; 8 nucleotides line up with TRBD2. This CDR3 is built from 16 residues. CDR1 is SGHTA and CDR2 is FQGTGA in the germline V gene. Unmatched junction bases numbered 8, after V lost 0 bases and J lost 6 bases. Here the CDR3 reads CASSLTATGGQDTQYF. In nucleotides, the CDR3 is TGTGCCAGCAGCTTAACGGCGACGGGGGGGCAGGATACGCAGTATTTT.

This rearrangement joins TRBV19 to TRBJ2-2; D is perhaps TRBD1 (5 bases). The CDR3 loop spans 17 amino acids. Germline V lookup: CDR1 LNHDA, CDR2 SQIVND (reference sequence). Trimming left V 1 base short and J 5 bases short, with 17 bases between. The CDR3 nucleotides are TGTGCCAGTAGTATAGGCCCCTGGGCAGGGCGGACCGGGGAGCTGTTTTTT. Translated: CASSIGPWAGRTGELFF.

V usage is TRBV6-1 and J usage is TRBJ2-5; 9 bases match TRBD1. Per germline, CDR1 MNHNS and CDR2 SASEGT. The junction had 6 bases not matched to a gene; V was cut back by 6 bases and J by 1 base. The CDR3 length is 15 residues. The CDR3 loop is CASRKGGQGQETQYF. CDR3 sequence (DNA): TGTGCCAGCAGAAAGGGGGGACAGGGCCAAGAGACCCAGTACTTC.

This chain joins TRBV7-7 and TRBJ2-1; TRBD2 matches at 12 bases. Per germline, CDR1 SSHAT and CDR2 FNYEAQ (reference sequence). The V segment lost 2 bases and the J segment 5 bases; nucleotides outside the gene matches: 1. The CDR3 loop spans 15 amino acids. CDR3: CASSLRLAGDNEQFF. CDR3 DNA sequence: TGTGCCAGCAGCTTACGACTAGCGGGGGACAATGAGCAGTTCTTC.

The chain has TRBV2 and TRBJ1-1, with D perhaps matching TRBD1 (5 bases). The V end was cut by 7 bases, the J end by 1 base, with 13 bases between. The CDR3 covers 14 residues. Germline CDR1 SNHLY, CDR2 FYNNEI. This CDR3 reads CASKSVGANTEAFF. The DNA for the CDR3 is TGTGCCAGCAAGTCGGTTGGGGCGAACACTGAAGCTTTCTTT.

This clone was detected a few times. The chain is built from TRBV6-1 and TRBJ2-7; TRBD1 matches at 7 bases. Germline V gene lookup returns CDR1 MNHNS and CDR2 SASEGT. Losses at the gene ends were 7 bases for V and 5 bases for J; bases not matched to a gene: 11. The CDR3 runs 14 residues. CDR3 residues: CASTLDDRVNEQYF. CDR3 DNA sequence: TGTGCCAGCACCCTAGACGACAGGGTCAACGAGCAGTACTTC.

This clone has just a few counts. The J gene is TRBJ1-1, the V gene TRBV5-8; maybe TRBD1 (6 bases). CDR1 and CDR2 (germline): SGHTS, YDEGEE. The ends were cut back, 4 bases at V and 0 bases at J, with 13 bases in the middle. There are 15 residues in the CDR3. The CDR3 sequence is CASSQEGTLNTEAFF. The CDR3 DNA follows: TGTGCCAGCAGCCAAGAAGGGACACTGAACACTGAAGCTTTCTTT.

This clone was seen a few times. V gene TRBV19 combines with J gene TRBJ2-2; tentatively, D is TRBD2 (7 bases). Germline assignment: CDR1 LNHDA and CDR2 SQIVND (reference sequence). Trimming removed 3 bases from V and 4 bases from J, with 12 bases in between. This CDR3 comprises 15 residues. CDR3 region: CASSMGGGGTGELFF. Written as DNA, the CDR3 is TGTGCCAGTAGTATGGGGGGCGGGGGCACCGGGGAGCTGTTTTTT.

The CDR3 loop reads CASSRRTGPTAASEKLFF. The CDR3 DNA follows: TGTGCCAGCAGTCGTAGGACAGGACCCACGGCGGCGAGTGAAAAACTGTTTTTT. J is TRBJ1-4 and V is TRBV2; 7 bases align to TRBD1. Germline assignment: CDR1 SNHLY and CDR2 FYNNEI. Trimming cost V 5 bases and J 7 bases; bases outside gene matches: 19. The CDR3 consists of 18 residues.